These T cell receptor beta chains were read from a single sample in a study of cytomegalovirus exposure and HLA in healthy donors. The repertoire was sequenced with immunoSEQ multiplex PCR; TCRdb's copy has only in-frame clones and lacks some. The top ten clones hold approximately 2.6% of a sample with about 130,000 clones, around four fifths of them seen once. Sequenced: PBMCs. All receptors come from a boy aged 2 to 10 in good health and CMV-seronegative. Both conserved end residues are part of each CDR3. The order of the fields is J gene, V gene, CDR3 protein.

TRBJ1-2	TRBV28	CASSVRGLGYGYTF
TRBJ1-2	TRBV7-8	CASSLRTAGESLFSGYGYTF
TRBJ1-1	TRBV5-1	CASSPAGQLNTEAFF
TRBJ1-2	TRBV10-3	CAISESTGLGYTF
TRBJ2-6	TRBV10-3	CAITPGFSGANVLTF
TRBJ2-3	TRBV6-1	CASSEVQGGTDTQYF
TRBJ1-2	TRBV9	CASSRTGLFYGYTF
TRBJ1-1	TRBV18	CASSRTTNTEAFF
TRBJ1-1	TRBV6-1	CASSEPSDRATEAFF
TRBJ2-1	TRBV7-8	CASSLAPTLAGGSENEQFF
TRBJ1-2	TRBV19	CASSNQGYDGYTF
TRBJ1-1	TRBV6-6	CAIQTGRTNTEAFF
TRBJ1-1	TRBV6-5	CASLGGRFTEAFF
TRBJ1-5	TRBV6-5	CASTNSGIHQPQHF
.	TRBV5-8	CASSLLWTDTYEQYF
TRBJ1-3	TRBV9	CASSVSPRDTSSGNTIYF
TRBJ1-2	TRBV30	CAWNSYSPSNYGYTF
TRBJ2-3	TRBV7-3	CASSAPGTRASDTQYF
TRBJ2-3	TRBV4-1	CASSQDSAGLNTDTQYF
TRBJ2-1	TRBV12-5	CASGVGGRRGEQFF
TRBJ1-2	TRBV30	CAWAGPGLSYTF
TRBJ2-7	TRBV15	CATSSLTGGYEQYF
TRBJ1-1	TRBV29-1	CSVLVRLNTEAFF
TRBJ1-2	TRBV29-1	CSAYGGRVYGYTF
TRBJ1-5	TRBV2	CASRLRDNSNQPQHF
TRBJ1-4	TRBV19	CASRPQGMAKLFF
TRBJ1-2	TRBV27	CASSLLRDSGPTGGYTF
TRBJ2-1	TRBV6-1	CASSEYIRDGNEQFF
TRBJ1-6	TRBV19	CASSIFQAGGQGAYSPLHF
TRBJ2-7	TRBV12-5	CASGSPVSPPRVSSYEQYF
TRBJ2-2	TRBV6-4	CASSEGLAGVTGELFF
TRBJ2-3	TRBV30	CAWRQQGSDTQYF
TRBJ2-1	TRBV21-1	CASSNGLAGYNEQFF
TRBJ2-3	TRBV5-1	CASSPGQGRTDTQYF
TRBJ2-3	TRBV27	CASRQNTDTQYF
TRBJ1-5	TRBV19	CASSMVTGGSYQPQHF
TRBJ2-2	TRBV7-3	CASSFTGTRGSGELFF
TRBJ1-1	TRBV9	CASSVAPTGLNTEAFF
TRBJ1-1	TRBV7-6	CASSLARGRNTEAFF
TRBJ2-5	TRBV4-3	CASSQEVTGLGEETQYF
TRBJ2-2	TRBV11-2	CASSLPPGGFVRELFF
TRBJ1-1	TRBV7-2	CASRAGGRTEAFF
TRBJ1-6	TRBV9	CASSNSVGGRNSPLHF
TRBJ1-1	TRBV10-3	CAISGGTGDNLNTEAFF
TRBJ2-1	TRBV5-1	CASRGGGFLYNEQFF